This T cell receptor (beta chain) came from a study of blood T cell repertoires in COVID-19 (dated by TCRdb to the early 2020s). Broadly, across the study: Collaborator samples came from the United States, Italy and Spain and covered acute and convalescent phases of COVID-19. The prospective study material was composed of cDNA or gDNA derived from T cells, B-cell-depleted T cells, or PBMCs. Subjects who had been exposed to COVID-19, were actively infected with it, or had recovered from it provided the deeply sampled blood TCRbeta repertoires that made up the dataset. The repertoires were made available in a free public database intended to serve as a resource for research on the immune response to SARS-CoV-2. Samples were obtained from the ongoing ImmuneRACE study (first 160 participants) and from roughly 1,300 subjects provided by 6 global collaborators. The sample metadata nearly always contained a de-identified subject ID, COVID-19 status, age in years and sex. HLA class I and class II types, where available, came from metadata supplied by the sample provider rather than from assay-based typing.

Whole blood was collected in K2EDTA tubes by collaborating institutions according to the institutions' own protocols. For TCRbeta analysis, collaborators shipped samples as frozen whole blood, isolated PBMCs, or DNA extracted from either of those sample types. Broad study findings and their caveats: How much clinical and demographic metadata was included differed by source and by participant, and the metadata was provided uncurated.

Regarding this clone: Its antigen is still unknown. Base qualities were left out, and no much larger clone turns up one base away.

TCRbeta CDR3 regions were amplified from genomic DNA by means of the immunoSEQ Assay, a bias-controlled multiplex PCR. Processing in the source paper ran as follows. Within the assay, amplification of reference gene primers was used to estimate how many nucleated cells each sample contained. To quantify the absolute abundance of each unique TCRbeta CDR3 rearrangement, sequence reads were collapsed and filtered. Productive Simpson clonality was computed per sample as the square root of Simpson's diversity index over productive rearrangements. TCRdb took over this immuneACCESS table, retaining in-frame rearrangements with V and J assigned. Such tables are incomplete; in checked studies, under half of the missing clones stem from an unresolved V gene, and the remainder is unexplained. From that table come the V and J calls and clone size; the DNA was used to work out D and trimming. Within this sample are over 200,000 clones, with 80% to 90% of them counted one time only. The ten largest clonotypes hold approximately 8.1% of the sample.

Specimen: peripheral blood. This clonotype was obtained from a woman aged 45 to 65 with active or convalescent COVID-19.

CDR3 reads: CSATTGLRLEQYF. The DNA is TGCAGCGCGACGACAGGGCTAAGACTTGAGCAGTACTTC. This chain is built from TRBV29-1 and TRBJ2-7; 7 of the junction bases match TRBD1. The germline V gene provides CDR1 SQVTM and CDR2 ANQGSEA. The CDR3 contains 13 residues, cysteine and phenylalanine counted. Only the CDR3 portion is preserved as DNA: 39 bases, with reading frame beginning at the first base. After removal of 7 bases from V and 7 bases from J, the junction retains 13 bases not matched to a gene.